These 10 T cell receptor beta chains were all obtained from the same sample, sequenced in a study of technical replicates of blood from a few donors (dated by TCRdb to about 2017). Library creation used the immunoSEQ multiplex PCR assay. TCRdb took over this immuneACCESS table, retaining in-frame rearrangements with V and J assigned. Such tables are incomplete; in checked studies, under half of the missing clones stem from an unresolved V gene, and the remainder is unexplained. Here the sample has tens of thousands of clones; nearly 99% occur a single time. The ten biggest clones cover around 0.22% of the sample. Sequenced input: T cells isolated from PBMCs. These receptors were obtained from a human donor in good health.

In its sample, this clone was seen once. J is TRBJ2-1 and V is TRBV9; TRBD2 aligns across 13 bases. The CDR3 extends over 15 amino acids. V lost 3 bases and J lost 7; bases outside the gene matches: 4. CDR1 and CDR2 (germline): SGDLS, YYNGEE. CDR3 in amino acids: CASSAGTSGKNEQFF. Here the CDR3 DNA reads TGTGCCAGCAGCGCCGGGACTAGCGGGAAGAATGAGCAGTTCTTC.

The V gene is TRBV7-3, the J gene TRBJ2-1, with a possible D match to TRBD1 (6 bases). The germline gives CDR1 SGHTA, CDR2 FQGTGA. The CDR3 runs to 16 residues. Trimming shortened V by 5 bases and J by 6 bases, and 20 bases separated the two germline ends. CDR3 in DNA: TGTGCCAGCAGCCCACAGGGTATGGGATTCGTCAATGAGCAGTTCTTC. As protein: CASSPQGMGFVNEQFF.

This clone appeared a single time. J is TRBJ1-1 and V is TRBV9; D unresolved. The V end lost 0 bases, the J end lost 0 bases, and 9 bases lay between the germline ends. This CDR3 is built from 15 residues. The germline CDR1 and CDR2 sequences are SGDLS and YYNGEE. In nucleotides, the CDR3 is TGTGCCAGCAGCGTAGAGAGGAACATGAACACTGAAGCTTTCTTT. Amino acids: CASSVERNMNTEAFF.

The V gene is TRBV13, the J gene TRBJ2-1; no reliable D call. Germline V lookup: CDR1 PRHDT, CDR2 FYEKMQ (reference sequence). Between the trimmed V and J ends, which lost 5 bases and 5 bases, there was a span of 4 bases. This CDR3 has 11 residues. The CDR3 nucleotides are TGTGCCAGCAGCCCAAACAATGAGCAGTTCTTC. Translating it yields CASSPNNEQFF.

This chain links TRBV12-5 with TRBJ2-7, with 7 bases identical to TRBD1. Germline V gene data show CDR1 as LGHNT and CDR2 as FRNRAP. Trimming removed 7 bases from V and 0 bases from J; junction bases left unmatched: 3. This CDR3 has 13 residues. The CDR3 loop is CASEQGSSYEQYF. The CDR3 DNA is TGTGCTAGTGAACAGGGGAGCTCCTACGAGCAGTACTTC.

The chain links TRBV30 to TRBJ2-2, with TRBD2 identical over 7 bases. The CDR3 sequence is 13 residues long. The V gene's germline CDR1 is GTSNPN and CDR2 SVGIG (reference sequence). Germline trimming cut 4 bases from V and 6 bases from J; bases unmatched to any gene: 5. CDR3 protein: CAWTETSPGELFF. The CDR3 DNA sequence: TGTGCCTGGACCGAGACTAGCCCCGGGGAGCTGTTTTTT.

J is TRBJ1-5 and V is TRBV6-1; 9 positions agree with TRBD1. The CDR3 spans 16 residues. The germline V gene has CDR1 MNHNS and CDR2 SASEGT. With V trimmed by 0 bases and J by 7 bases, 7 bases remained unmatched. In nucleotides, the CDR3 is TGTGCCAGCAGTGAAGCGAGGGGACAGGGCGAGCAGCCCCAGCATTTT. The encoded protein is CASSEARGQGEQPQHF.

This chain connects TRBV7-2 to TRBJ1-3; weak D call: TRBD1 (6 bases). CDR3 length: 15 residues. The V gene's germline CDR1 is SGHTA and CDR2 FQGNSA. V was cut by 3 bases and J by 2 bases, with 11 bases left in between. CDR3 DNA: TGTGCCAGCAGCTTCGGCAGGGGCGCTGGAAACACCATATATTTT. It specifies CASSFGRGAGNTIYF.

This rearrangement joins TRBV6-5 to TRBJ1-3, with a weak D call TRBD1 (6 bases). The germline CDR1 and CDR2 sequences are MNHEY and SVGAGI. The CDR3 consists of 15 residues. Deletions cut 2 bases from V and 4 bases from J, with 12 bases between. The CDR3 sequence is CASSYRGQPGNTIYF. Here the CDR3 DNA reads TGTGCCAGCAGTTACAGAGGACAGCCGGGAAACACCATATATTTT.

The chain uses TRBV29-1 and TRBJ1-1; 9 nucleotides match TRBD1. CDR1 SQVTM and CDR2 ANQGSEA come from the germline V gene. The CDR3 spans 14 residues. The J segment lost 4 bases and the V segment lost 3 bases, leaving 6 bases of the junction unmatched. CDR3 residues: CSVEGGQGSTEAFF. In DNA, the CDR3 is TGCAGCGTTGAGGGAGGACAGGGGAGCACTGAAGCTTTCTTT.